This is a list of T cell receptor beta chains from one sample in a study of Graves' ophthalmopathy and Graves' hyperthyroidism. Using its own MiXCR run on the multiplex PCR reads, TCRdb lists one record per CDR3 protein. The sample has 150,000 to 200,000 distinct CDR3 sequences, over 35% seen once. The sequenced sample consisted of peripheral blood. The receptors come from a woman in her 40s with Graves' ophthalmopathy. The conserved cysteine and the conserved F or W are not part of the CDR3 here.

V: TRBV11-2
CDR3: ASSLGWGARQPQH

V: TRBV7-3
CDR3: ASSSGLAGDEQY

V: TRBV3-1
CDR3: ASSLGHSNQPQH

V: TRBV12-3/TRBV12-4
CDR3: ASSLAGGTSIAF

V: TRBV2
CDR3: ASSEITGAPNGYT

V: TRBV19
CDR3: ASSTPRKGTANSPLH

V: TRBV12-3/TRBV12-4
CDR3: ASSLMGGNSPLH

V: TRBV6-1
CDR3: ASKEQEAQY

V: TRBV19
CDR3: ASSAQGAETQY

V: TRBV11-2
CDR3: ASSVATQETQY

V: TRBV6-5
CDR3: ASSYSGGPGQPQH

V: TRBV6-1
CDR3: ASSAGTGIYGELF

V: TRBV19
CDR3: ASSIRQGDQPQH